The 10 T cell receptor beta chains below come from one sample, sequenced in a study of early T cells in non-severe SARS-CoV-2 infection. TCRdb reprocessed the 5' RACE reads via MiXCR and lists one record per CDR3 protein. The data show 80,000 or so distinct CDR3 sequences, roughly 6% seen once. Input material: whole blood. The receptor source for this set is an adult who was a healthcare worker with PCR-confirmed SARS-CoV-2 infection or an uninfected control (not recorded which).

This clonotype was observed many times. The V gene is TRBV28, the J gene TRBJ2-5, with D unresolved. V was clipped by 1 base and J by 5 bases, with 5 bases between them. CDR3 length: 12 residues. Germline V lookup: CDR1 MDHEN, CDR2 SYDVKM. CDR3 protein: CASSLFQETQYF. The CDR3 DNA is TGTGCCAGCAGTTTATTCCAGGAGACCCAGTACTTC.

This clonotype was counted a few times. The chain combines TRBV12-3 or TRBV12-4 with TRBJ1-5; D remains ambiguous. V was trimmed by 6 bases and J by 2 bases, leaving 14 bases between them. This CDR3 spans 15 amino acids. The CDR3 nucleotides read TGTGCCAGCAGATCATCCTACAAAGGCAATCAGCCCCAGCATTTT. Translated: CASRSSYKGNQPQHF.

The chain carries TRBV20-1 and TRBJ2-7, with D possibly matching TRBD1 (5 bases). The V gene's germline CDR1 is DFQATT and CDR2 SNEGSKA (reference sequence). V was pared by 6 bases and J by 2 bases, with 23 bases between. This CDR3 contains 16 residues. DNA of the CDR3: TGCAGTGCACCACCCCCAGGGTCTGGTGGGACCTACGAGCAGTACTTC. Translation: CSAPPPGSGGTYEQYF.

The CDR3 protein is CASSTGTEAFF. In DNA, the CDR3 is TGTGCCAGCAGCACCGGGACAGAAGCTTTCTTT. The chain links TRBV6-5 to TRBJ1-1; the D gene is possibly TRBD1 (6 bases). Germline values: CDR1 MNHEY, CDR2 SVGAGI. Trimming pared 6 bases from V and 8 bases from J, leaving 10 bases between. This CDR3 spans 11 amino acids.

This clonotype was detected ten times or more. The gene calls are TRBV25-1 and TRBJ2-5; 7 bases are a match to TRBD1. This CDR3 region has 15 residues. Trimming took 10 bases from V and 2 from J; bases not matched to a gene: 13. Germline CDR1 MGHDK, CDR2 SYGVNS. The DNA for the CDR3 is TGTGCCACCACGATCCGGGACAGTATACAAGAGACCCAGTACTTC. It encodes CATTIRDSIQETQYF.

In this sample, this clonotype turned up many times. This chain connects TRBV5-1 to TRBJ2-7; the match to TRBD1 covers 7 bases. V was pared by 3 bases and J by 4 bases, with 7 bases of the junction left unmatched. Germline assignment: CDR1 SGHRS and CDR2 YFSETQ. The CDR3 is made up of 14 amino acids. CDR3 amino acids: CASSSFGQEYEQYF. For the CDR3, the DNA is TGCGCCAGCAGCTCCTTTGGACAGGAATACGAGCAGTACTTC.

In this sample, this clonotype turned up many times. This CDR3 is CASSLGVPNNEQFF. The CDR3 DNA is TGTGCCAGCAGTTTAGGTGTCCCAAACAATGAGCAGTTCTTC. The chain links TRBV12-3 or TRBV12-4 to TRBJ2-1, with D uncertain. The V end was cut by 1 base, the J end by 5 bases, with 9 bases between. The CDR3 spans 14 residues.

This clonotype was observed a handful of times. The chain has TRBV18 and TRBJ1-3; perhaps TRBD1 as D (6 bases). Trimming removed 3 bases at V and 0 bases at J, with 9 bases between. Germline-derived CDR1 and CDR2 are KGHSH and LQKENI. The CDR3 contains 15 residues. CDR3 amino acids: CASSPGTFSGNTIYF. Written as DNA, the CDR3 is TGTGCCAGCTCACCTGGGACATTCTCTGGAAACACCATATATTTT.

This clonotype showed up just a few times. The chain has TRBV7-9 and TRBJ1-1; 7 positions agree with TRBD1. V was clipped by 4 bases and J by 7 bases; unmatched bases: 6. In germline, CDR1 is SEHNR, CDR2 FQNEAQ (reference sequence). The CDR3 has 13 residues. The CDR3 coding sequence is TGTGCCAGCAGCTCGCGACAGGGACTTGAAGCTTTCTTT. Translated: CASSSRQGLEAFF.

This clonotype was recorded at least ten times. The J gene is TRBJ2-7, the V gene TRBV5-1; tentative D call: TRBD1 (5 bases). This CDR3 has 13 amino acids. Germline V gene lookup returns CDR1 SGHRS and CDR2 YFSETQ. V shed 0 bases and J shed 4 bases, with 8 bases lying between them. The CDR3 DNA is TGCGCCAGCAGCTTGGGCACAGGTTACGAGCAGTACTTC. It specifies CASSLGTGYEQYF.